This TCR beta chain was observed in a study of T cells in Graves' hyperthyroidism and ophthalmopathy. Findings of the study overall: Most clonotypes expanded in the thyroid (above 0.001) were also present in blood. Median prediction lead before ophthalmopathy onset was around 7 months with the model.

TCR beta CDR3 region amplification was performed from RNA transcripts. The HTBI primer set was used in a first-round RT-PCR of the TCR CDR3. TCRdb passed the multiplex PCR reads through MiXCR, listing each CDR3 protein once. The sample holds under 450,000 distinct CDR3 sequences, roughly 14% seen once. Comment on this clonotype: Its antigen is not known. This may be a read error, as it is one base from a much larger clone.

The CDR3 spans 13 residues. Germline loops: CDR1 MGHRA, CDR2 YSYEKL. Stable disease denoted Graves' hyperthyroidism without ophthalmopathy progression within 18 months. Patients between 18 and 65 years old had hyperthyroidism, newly diagnosed and lasting under 2 months. V and J are TRBV4-1 and TRBJ2-7, with D possibly being TRBD2 (6 bases). The TCR sequence derives from a woman younger than 30 with Graves' hyperthyroidism. The specimen sequenced was blood. For the CDR3, the DNA is TGCGCCAGCAACCAAGCCGGGGGACGCGAGCAGTACTTC. Residues: CASNQAGGREQYF.